Listed below are T cell receptor beta chains from one sample, sequenced in a study of T cell repertoires in cytomegalovirus infection. TCRdb ran MiXCR on the reads and lists one entry per CDR3 protein. The sample contains about 51,000 distinct CDR3 sequences, around 20% of which appear only once. These receptors' targets are unknown. Sequenced here: CD8+ T cells from cultured PBMCs, sampled from culture after CMV antigen stimulation. Receptor source: a human donor in good health (CMV status not recorded). Some clones in this sample may be carry-over from other donors' samples. CDR3s include the opening cysteine and the closing phenylalanine or tryptophan.

CASSLAPAGGARGETQYF	TRBV7-9	TRBJ2-5
CASSAGQINQPQHF	TRBV7-6	TRBJ1-5
CASMGPASYEQYF	TRBV19	TRBJ2-7
CASSDLRGTEAFF	TRBV27	TRBJ1-1
CASTNQGVLTF	TRBV9	TRBJ2-6
CASSLGTRNQPQHF	TRBV7-2	TRBJ1-5
CASSVVDRGTEAFF	TRBV9	TRBJ1-1
CATYRGGEQYF	TRBV6-1	TRBJ2-7
CASSEPGGARAEAFF	TRBV10-2	TRBJ1-1
CASSLISGGSGRETQYF	TRBV7-9	TRBJ2-5
CASSSGDRGTGELFF	TRBV7-6	TRBJ2-2
CASSPRTVYEQYF	TRBV7-2	TRBJ2-7
CASSLRMSNEQFF	TRBV5-5	TRBJ2-1
CATSRGPGELFF	TRBV15	TRBJ2-2
CASSLLDMIVGDTQYF	TRBV7-9	TRBJ2-3
CASSSPEEAGELFF	TRBV7-9	TRBJ2-2
CSAIGTGAINEKLFF	TRBV20-1	TRBJ1-4
CASSQEGTDPSYEQYF	TRBV4-2	TRBJ2-7
CASTGIVRDEAFF	TRBV7-8	TRBJ1-1
CASSSRSLRFDEQFF	TRBV11-1	TRBJ2-1
CASSQVGSSYEQYF	TRBV14	TRBJ2-7
CASSAFPGQVSFSEQYF	TRBV7-9	TRBJ2-7
CASSSRIPYEQYF	TRBV7-6	TRBJ2-7
CASSPTGREAFF	TRBV7-2	TRBJ1-1
CASSYETGNTEAFF	TRBV7-9	TRBJ1-1
CASSLLGLAGGGREQYF	TRBV7-2	TRBJ2-7
CATYRGKAGELFF	TRBV7-2	TRBJ2-2
CASSLVQRAGNEQFF	TRBV7-2	TRBJ2-1
CASSLATRNTGLNYGYTF	TRBV11-2	TRBJ1-2
CASSPPRLAGEEYNEQFF	TRBV7-9	TRBJ2-1
CASSPKRTSSNQPQHF	TRBV4-3	TRBJ1-5
CASSLSRQNIQYF	TRBV27	TRBJ2-4
CASSISGISPLHF	TRBV19	TRBJ1-6
CASSYGTSAYNEQFF	TRBV7-2	TRBJ2-1
CASSRGQGSGYEQYF	TRBV11-2	TRBJ2-7
CASSLRDTDNEQFF	TRBV6-1	TRBJ2-1
CASLTTGINTGELFF	TRBV2	TRBJ2-2
CASRFSYNEQFF	TRBV12-3/TRBV12-4	TRBJ2-1
CATRDVTDEQFF	TRBV11-2	TRBJ2-1
CASSLARVNTEAFF	TRBV7-2	TRBJ1-1
CSARDRNRGDNTQYF	TRBV20-1	TRBJ2-3
CASSSTGDEAFF	TRBV13	TRBJ1-1
CASSSPALGNEQFF	TRBV27	TRBJ2-1
CASGVLRGDYEQYF	TRBV7-4	TRBJ2-7
CASSWTGSYEQYF	TRBV11-2	TRBJ2-7
CASSHTGTGAYEQYF	TRBV7-9	TRBJ2-7
CAISETGTYQETQYF	TRBV10-3	TRBJ2-5
CASSLAAGHQDTGELFF	TRBV7-9	TRBJ2-2